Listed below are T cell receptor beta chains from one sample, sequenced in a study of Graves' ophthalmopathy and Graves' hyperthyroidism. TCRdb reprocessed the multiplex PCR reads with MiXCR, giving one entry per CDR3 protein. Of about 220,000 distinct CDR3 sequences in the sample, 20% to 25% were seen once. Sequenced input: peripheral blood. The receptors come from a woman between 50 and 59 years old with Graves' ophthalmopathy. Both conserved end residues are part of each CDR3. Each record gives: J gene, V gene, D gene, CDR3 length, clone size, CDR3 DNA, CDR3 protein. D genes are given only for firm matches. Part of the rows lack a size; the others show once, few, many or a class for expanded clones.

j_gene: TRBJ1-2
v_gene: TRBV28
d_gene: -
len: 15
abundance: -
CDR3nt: TGTGCCAGCAGTTGGCGGGGCCAGCTAGCTCGGGGCTACACCTTC
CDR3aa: CASSWRGQLARGYTF

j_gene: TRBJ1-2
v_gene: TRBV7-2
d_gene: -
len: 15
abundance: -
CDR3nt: TGTGCCAGCAGCTTACAACCGGCAGGTGGCTATGGCTACACCTTC
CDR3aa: CASSLQPAGGYGYTF

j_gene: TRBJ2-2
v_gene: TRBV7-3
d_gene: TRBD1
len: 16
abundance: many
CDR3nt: TGTGCCAGCAGCCGGTGGACAGGTTTTTCATCCGGGGAGCTGTTTTTT
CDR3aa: CASSRWTGFSSGELFF

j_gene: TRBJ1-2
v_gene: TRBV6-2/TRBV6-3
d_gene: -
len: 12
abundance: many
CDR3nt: TGTGCCAGCAGTTACGGGTATAGCGGCTACACCTTC
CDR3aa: CASSYGYSGYTF

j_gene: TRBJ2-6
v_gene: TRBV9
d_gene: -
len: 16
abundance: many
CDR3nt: TGTGCCAGCAGCGTGGGCCCCCGCTCTGGGGCCAACGTCCTGACTTTC
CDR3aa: CASSVGPRSGANVLTF

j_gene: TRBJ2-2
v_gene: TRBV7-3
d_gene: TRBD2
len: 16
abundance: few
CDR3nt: TGTGCCAGCAGCTTAACCGGCGGGGGGATGGCCGGGGAGCTGTTTTTT
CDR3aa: CASSLTGGGMAGELFF

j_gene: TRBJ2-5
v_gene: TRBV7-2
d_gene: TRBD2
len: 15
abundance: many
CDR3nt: TGTGCCAGCAGCTTGACTAGCGGGGTTCTGGAGACCCAGTACTTC
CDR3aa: CASSLTSGVLETQYF

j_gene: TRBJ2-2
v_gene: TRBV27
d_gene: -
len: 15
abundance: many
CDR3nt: TGTGCCAGCAGTTTATCGTCGGGACTTCCAGGGGAGCTGTTTTTT
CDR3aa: CASSLSSGLPGELFF

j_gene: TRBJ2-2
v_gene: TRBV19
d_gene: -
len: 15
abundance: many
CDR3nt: TGTGCCAGCTTATCTAGGGGCGGGTACACCGGGGAGCTGTTTTTT
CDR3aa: CASLSRGGYTGELFF

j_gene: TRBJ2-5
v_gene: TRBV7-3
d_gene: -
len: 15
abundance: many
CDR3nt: TGTGCCAGCAGCTTAAGTGGCCCCGGCGGGGAGACCCAGTACTTC
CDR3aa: CASSLSGPGGETQYF

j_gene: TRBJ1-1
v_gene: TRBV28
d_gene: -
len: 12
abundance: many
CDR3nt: TGTGCCACCTGTCCGGGGGCGACTGAAGCTTTCTTT
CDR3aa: CATCPGATEAFF

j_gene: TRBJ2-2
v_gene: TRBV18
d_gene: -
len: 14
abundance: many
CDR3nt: TGTGCCAGCTCCCCAGCAAGAAACACCGGGGAGCTGTTTTTT
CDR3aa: CASSPARNTGELFF

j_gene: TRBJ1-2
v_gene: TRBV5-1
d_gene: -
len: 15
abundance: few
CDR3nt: TGCGCCAGCAGCTTGGCCCAGAGGGAATCGTTGGGCTACACCTTC
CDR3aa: CASSLAQRESLGYTF

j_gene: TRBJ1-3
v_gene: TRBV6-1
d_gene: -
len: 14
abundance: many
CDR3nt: TGTGCCAGCAGGAAGGGGGTTTCTGGAAACACCATATATTTT
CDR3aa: CASRKGVSGNTIYF

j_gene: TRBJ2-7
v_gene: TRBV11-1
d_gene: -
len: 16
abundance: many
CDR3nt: TGTGCCAGCAGCAAGGGATGGGGCGGGATCGTCTACGAGCAGTACTTC
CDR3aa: CASSKGWGGIVYEQYF

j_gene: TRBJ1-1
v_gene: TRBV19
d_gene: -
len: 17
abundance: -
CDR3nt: TGTGCCAGTACTCCATCCGCAGGCAGACTTCGGGGCACTGAAGCTTCCTTT
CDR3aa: CASTPSAGRLRGTEASF

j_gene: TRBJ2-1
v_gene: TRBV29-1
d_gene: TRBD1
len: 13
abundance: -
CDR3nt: TGCAGCGTTGGACAGACAGGGACGAATGAGCAGTTCTTC
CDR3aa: CSVGQTGTNEQFF

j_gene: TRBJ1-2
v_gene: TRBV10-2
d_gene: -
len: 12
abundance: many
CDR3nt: TGCGCCAGCACGCCCGATATGGGGGGCTACACCTTC
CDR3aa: CASTPDMGGYTF

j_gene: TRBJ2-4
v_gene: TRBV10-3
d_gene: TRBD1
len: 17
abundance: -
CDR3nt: TGTGCCATCAGTGAGGGAGTATCCGGGACAGGGAAGCTCATTCAGTACTTC
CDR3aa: CAISEGVSGTGKLIQYF

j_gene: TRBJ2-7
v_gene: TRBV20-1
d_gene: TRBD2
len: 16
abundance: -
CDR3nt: TGCAGTGCTCCACTAGCGGGAGGGCCTTATTTTTGGGAGCAGTACTTC
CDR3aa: CSAPLAGGPYFWEQYF

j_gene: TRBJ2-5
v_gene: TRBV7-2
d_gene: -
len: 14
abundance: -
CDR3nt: TGTGCCAGCAGGTTCGGTGGGGACCAAGAGACCCAGTACTTC
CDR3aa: CASRFGGDQETQYF

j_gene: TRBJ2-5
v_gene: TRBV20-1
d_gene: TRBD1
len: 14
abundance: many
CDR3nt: TGCAGTGCAGCCTGGACAGGGGTAGGGGAGACCCAGTACTTC
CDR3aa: CSAAWTGVGETQYF

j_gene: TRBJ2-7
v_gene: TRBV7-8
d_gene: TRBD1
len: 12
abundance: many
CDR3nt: TGTGCCAGCAGCCCAGGGGGCCACGAGCAGTACTTC
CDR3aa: CASSPGGHEQYF

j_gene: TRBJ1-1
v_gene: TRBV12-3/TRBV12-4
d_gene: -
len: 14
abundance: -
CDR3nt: TGTGCCAGCAGTTTAACAGGGATTCGGACTGAAGCTTTCTTT
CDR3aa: CASSLTGIRTEAFF

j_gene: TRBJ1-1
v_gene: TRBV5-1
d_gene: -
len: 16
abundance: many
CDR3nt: TGCGCCAGCAGCTTGAAGGGGGGGCCCATGAACACTGAAGCTTTCTTT
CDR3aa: CASSLKGGPMNTEAFF